Listed below are T cell receptor beta chains from one sample, sequenced in a study of T-cell memory formation after mild COVID-19. TCRdb reprocessed the 5' RACE reads via MiXCR and lists one record per CDR3 protein. In the table there are 250,000 to 350,000 distinct CDR3 sequences, 15% to 20% of which are singletons. Sequenced: PBMCs or a T cell subset sorted from them (not recorded which). The origin of the receptors is a man younger than 30 who had mild COVID-19 (a few samples of this study predate the infection). Cell type and time point are not known. CDR3s include the opening cysteine and the closing phenylalanine or tryptophan. A D gene is named only where the DNA matches it firmly. A row's size may be missing; if present it is once, few, many or a size class.

j_call v_call d_call clone_size cdr3_aa cdr3_nt
TRBJ2-1 TRBV7-3 TRBD1 - CASSSPDGQGNEQFF TGTGCCAGCAGTTCCCCAGATGGACAGGGGAATGAGCAGTTCTTC
TRBJ2-1 TRBV7-8 TRBD1 many CASSLARTGTNEQFF TGTGCCAGCAGCTTAGCCCGGACAGGCACCAATGAGCAGTTCTTC
TRBJ2-1 TRBV11-2 TRBD1 few CASIRGTGEVDEQFF TGTGCCAGCATTAGGGGGACAGGGGAGGTCGATGAGCAGTTCTTC
TRBJ2-4 TRBV7-6 - many CASSSGGLVGTQYF TGTGCCAGCAGCTCCGGGGGGCTAGTAGGGACTCAGTACTTC
TRBJ2-7 TRBV25-1 TRBD1 many CASEGTAFGEQYF TGTGCCAGCGAGGGGACAGCCTTCGGCGAGCAGTACTTC
TRBJ2-2 TRBV6-5 - few CASGGALTGELFF TGTGCCAGCGGAGGGGCGCTGACCGGGGAGCTGTTTTTT
TRBJ2-5 TRBV9 - - CASSVGGRETQYF TGTGCCAGCAGCGTAGGGGGGCGGGAGACCCAGTACTTC
TRBJ2-3 TRBV7-8 - many CASSMGYTGTLDTQYF TGTGCCAGCAGCATGGGATACACCGGGACCCTGGATACGCAGTATTTT
TRBJ2-5 TRBV4-3 - few CASSQDSRSREETQYF TGCGCCAGCAGCCAAGATTCTCGATCCCGGGAAGAGACCCAGTACTTC
TRBJ2-2 TRBV24-1 - - CATSDPRGTNTGELFF TGTGCCACCAGTGACCCCCGGGGGACCAACACCGGGGAGCTGTTTTTT
TRBJ1-6 TRBV20-1 - - CSAQRDSPLHF TGCAGTGCCCAGAGGGATTCACCCCTCCACTTT
TRBJ1-3 TRBV7-9 - few CASSSSRRGGGNTIYF TGTGCCAGCAGCTCATCGAGGAGGGGCGGCGGAAACACCATATATTTT
TRBJ2-4 TRBV20-1 - - CSPQGMAKNIQYF TGCAGTCCCCAGGGGATGGCCAAAAACATTCAGTACTTC
TRBJ1-3 TRBV7-8 - - CASSLGTRRNTTYF TGTGCCAGCAGCTTAGGTACCAGAAGAAACACCACATATTTT
TRBJ2-7 TRBV20-1 - - CSARERESHEQYF TGCAGTGCTAGAGAGAGGGAATCCCACGAGCAGTACTTC
TRBJ2-1 TRBV12-3/TRBV12-4 TRBD2 - CASSLNPSSGVYNEQFF TGTGCCAGCAGTTTAAACCCCTCTAGCGGGGTCTACAATGAGCAGTTCTTC
TRBJ2-3 TRBV7-9 - many CASSLTGSTDTQYF TGTGCCAGCAGCTTAACGGGGTCCACAGATACGCAGTATTTT
TRBJ2-1 TRBV3-1 TRBD2 few CASGLANSYNEQFF TGTGCCAGCGGACTAGCGAACTCCTACAATGAGCAGTTCTTC
TRBJ1-6 TRBV7-2 - - CASSTQGNSPLHF TGTGCCAGCAGCACACAGGGTAATTCACCCCTCCACTTT
TRBJ2-1 TRBV9 - few CASSVRVGGQYNEQFF TGTGCCAGCAGCGTAAGAGTGGGGGGACAGTACAATGAGCAGTTCTTC
TRBJ1-6 TRBV6-4 - - CASSDRADLGSPLHF TGTGCCAGCAGTGACCGGGCTGACTTAGGCTCACCCCTCCACTTT
TRBJ2-5 TRBV5-1 - few CASSSHLRGEKETQYF TGCGCCAGCAGCTCCCACCTCCGTGGCGAAAAAGAGACCCAGTACTTC